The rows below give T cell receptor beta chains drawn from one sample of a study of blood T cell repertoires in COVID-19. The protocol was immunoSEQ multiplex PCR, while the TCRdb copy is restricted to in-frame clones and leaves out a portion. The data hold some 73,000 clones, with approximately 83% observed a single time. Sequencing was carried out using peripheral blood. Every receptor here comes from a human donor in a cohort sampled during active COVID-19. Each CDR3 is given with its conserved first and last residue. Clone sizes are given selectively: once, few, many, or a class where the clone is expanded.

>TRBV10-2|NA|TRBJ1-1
CASYRQGANTEAFF
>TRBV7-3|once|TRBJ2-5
CASAQTGGAEGETQYF
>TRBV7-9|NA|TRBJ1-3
CASSLSPGDNSGNTIYF
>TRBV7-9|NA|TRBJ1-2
CASSLGLGWGDYGYTF
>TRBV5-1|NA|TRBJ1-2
CASSLGGGLREGYTF
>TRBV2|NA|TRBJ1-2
CASSVAKGQGAFNYGYTF
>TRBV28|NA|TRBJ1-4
CATYDRGEKLFF
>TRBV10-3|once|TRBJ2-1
CAISESLAVSSYNEQFF
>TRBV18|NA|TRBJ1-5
CASSLAGDQPQHF
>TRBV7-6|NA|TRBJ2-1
CASSLGNGEAYNEQFF
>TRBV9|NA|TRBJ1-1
CASSADLQGNTEAFF
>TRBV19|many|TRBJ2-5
CASSIDWTSFLETQYF
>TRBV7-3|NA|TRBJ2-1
CASSLVPSWSYNEQFF
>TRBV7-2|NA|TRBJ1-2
CASSKAGPLYGYTF
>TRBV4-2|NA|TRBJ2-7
CASRTGQGTYEQYF
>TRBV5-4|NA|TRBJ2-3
CASSSTVLGTDTQYF
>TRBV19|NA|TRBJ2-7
CASSIGLAGTYEQYF
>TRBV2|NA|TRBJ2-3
CASSLPGHANTQYF
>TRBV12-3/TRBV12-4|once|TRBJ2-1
CASSLGPNEQFF
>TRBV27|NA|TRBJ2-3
CASRKTTGTSTDTQYF
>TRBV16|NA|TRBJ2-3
CASSQRGSGTQYF
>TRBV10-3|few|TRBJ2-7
CAISESYGHDYEQYF
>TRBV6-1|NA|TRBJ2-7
CASSEAGQGSLEQYF
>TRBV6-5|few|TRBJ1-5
CASSRDIDSNQPQHF
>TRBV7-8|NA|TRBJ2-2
CASTVTVAGELFF